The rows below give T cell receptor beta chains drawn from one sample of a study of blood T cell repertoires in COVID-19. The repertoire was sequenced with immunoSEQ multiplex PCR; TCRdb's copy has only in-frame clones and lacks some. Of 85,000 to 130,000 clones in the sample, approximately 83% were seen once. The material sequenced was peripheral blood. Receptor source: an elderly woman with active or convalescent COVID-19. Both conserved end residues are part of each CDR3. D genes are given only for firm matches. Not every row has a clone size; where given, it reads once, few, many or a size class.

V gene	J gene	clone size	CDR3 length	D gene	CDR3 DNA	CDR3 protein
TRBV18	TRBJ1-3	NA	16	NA	TGTGCCAGCTCACCACTTTTTACGGTCTCTGGAAACACCATATATTTT	CASSPLFTVSGNTIYF
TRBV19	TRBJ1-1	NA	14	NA	TGTGCCAGTAGTAACCGGGACACCCCGAAAAGGGCTTTCTTT	CASSNRDTPKRAFF
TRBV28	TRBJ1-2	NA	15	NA	TGTGCCAGCAGACCCCTCGCGGACAGCAACTATGGCTACACCTTC	CASRPLADSNYGYTF
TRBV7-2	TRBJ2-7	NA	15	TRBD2	TGTGCCAGCAGTCCCCCCGGGACTATCTCCTACGAGCAGTACTTC	CASSPPGTISYEQYF
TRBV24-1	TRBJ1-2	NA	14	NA	TGTGCCACCAGTGATTCGTATCAGGGATCTGGCTACACCTTC	CATSDSYQGSGYTF
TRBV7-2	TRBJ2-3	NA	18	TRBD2	TGTGCCAGCAGCTTAGGCTCGCGGGGGGGGATAAACACAGATACGCAGTATTTT	CASSLGSRGGINTDTQYF
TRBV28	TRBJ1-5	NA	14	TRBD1	TGTGCCAGCAGTTCCGGACAGGGGGATCAGCCCCAGCATTTT	CASSSGQGDQPQHF
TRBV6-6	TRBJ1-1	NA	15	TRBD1	TGTGCCAGCAGTTACTCGGGCAGGGGGGACACTGAAGCTTTCTTT	CASSYSGRGDTEAFF
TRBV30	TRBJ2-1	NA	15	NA	TGTGCCTGGAGTCGGGGGAACCCTCGCTACAATGAGCAGTTCTTC	CAWSRGNPRYNEQFF
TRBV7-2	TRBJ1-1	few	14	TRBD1	TGTGCCAGCAGCTTAAACGCAGGGGGGACTGAAGCTTTCTTT	CASSLNAGGTEAFF
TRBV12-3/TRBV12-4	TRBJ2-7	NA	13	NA	TGTGCCAGCAGTCCCCCTGACACCTACGAGCAGTACTTC	CASSPPDTYEQYF
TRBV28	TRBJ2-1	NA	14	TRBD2	TGTGCCAGCAGCAACGGACTAGCGGAGAATGAGCAGTTCTTC	CASSNGLAENEQFF
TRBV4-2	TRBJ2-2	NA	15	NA	TGTGCCAGCAGCCAAGTGTTCTCTAACACCGGGGAGCTGTTTTTT	CASSQVFSNTGELFF
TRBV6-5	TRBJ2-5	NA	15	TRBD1	TGTGCCAGCAGTCCCGGGACAGGGCTCGGAGAGACCCAGTACTTC	CASSPGTGLGETQYF
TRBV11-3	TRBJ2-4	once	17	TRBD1	TGTGCCAGCAGCTTAGATACAGGACAGGGCGTCAAAAACATTCAGTACTTC	CASSLDTGQGVKNIQYF
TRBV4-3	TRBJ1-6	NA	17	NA	TGCGCCAGCAGCCAAGATATCGGGGGAGGAGGCAATTCACCCCTCCACTTT	CASSQDIGGGGNSPLHF
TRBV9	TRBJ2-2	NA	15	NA	TGTGCCAGCAGCCCCCTGAGCACGAACACCGGGGAGCTGTTTTTT	CASSPLSTNTGELFF
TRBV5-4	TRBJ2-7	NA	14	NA	TGTGCCAGCAGCTTGGCCGAGGATAGAGTCAGGCAGTACTTC	CASSLAEDRVRQYF
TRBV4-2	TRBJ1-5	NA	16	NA	TGTGCCAGCAGCCAAGAGCCCGGGTCAGCGGTTCAGCCCCAGCATTTT	CASSQEPGSAVQPQHF
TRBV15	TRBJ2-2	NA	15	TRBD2	TGTGCCACCAGCAGGCGGGAGGGCCTTGGCGGGGAGCTGTTTTTT	CATSRREGLGGELFF
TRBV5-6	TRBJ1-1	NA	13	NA	TGTGCCAGCAGCTTTAGTCAAAACACTGAAGCTTTCTTT	CASSFSQNTEAFF
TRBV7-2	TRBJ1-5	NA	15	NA	TGTGCCAGCAGCTTAGATAAGACAGACTATCAGCCCCAGCATTTT	CASSLDKTDYQPQHF
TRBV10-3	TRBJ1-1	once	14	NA	TGTGCCATCAGGACCCAGGGAAGGAACACTGAAGCTTTCTTT	CAIRTQGRNTEAFF
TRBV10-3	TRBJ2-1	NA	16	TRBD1	TGTGCCATCAGTGAGTCCCCAGGACAGGGGGAGAATGAGCAGTTCTTC	CAISESPGQGENEQFF
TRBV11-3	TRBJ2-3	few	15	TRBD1	TGTGCCAGCAGCTACATGGGACAGGGGGCAGATACGCAGTATTTT	CASSYMGQGADTQYF
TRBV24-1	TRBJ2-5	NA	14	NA	TGTGCCACCAGTGACCCATCGAGGTTGGAGACCCAGTACTTC	CATSDPSRLETQYF
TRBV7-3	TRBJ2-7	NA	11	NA	TGTGCCAGCAGCCCTCGGTACGAGCAGTACTTC	CASSPRYEQYF
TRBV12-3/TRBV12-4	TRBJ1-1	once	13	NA	TGTGCCAGCAGTCTCAGGGTGAACACTGAAGCTTTCTTT	CASSLRVNTEAFF
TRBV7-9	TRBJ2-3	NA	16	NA	TGTGCCAGCAGCCCTACCAGGGGCGTAAATTGGGATACGCAGTATTTT	CASSPTRGVNWDTQYF
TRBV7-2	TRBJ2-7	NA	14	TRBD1	TGTGCCAGCACCCCAGGGGGCGCCTCCTACGAGCAGTACTTC	CASTPGGASYEQYF
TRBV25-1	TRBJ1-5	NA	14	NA	TGTGCCAGCAGTGAACACGGGGGCAATCAGCCCCAGCATTTT	CASSEHGGNQPQHF
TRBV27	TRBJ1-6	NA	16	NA	TGTGCCAGCAGTTTAAATGGCGGGAAGGTGAACTCACCCCTCCACTTT	CASSLNGGKVNSPLHF
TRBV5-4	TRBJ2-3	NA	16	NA	TGTGCCAGCAGCGTCGAGTCTTCCTTGGTCACAGATACGCAGTATTTT	CASSVESSLVTDTQYF
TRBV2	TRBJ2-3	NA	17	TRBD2	TGTGCCAGCAGTGATCCTCTTGCGGGAGTGGGCACAGATACGCAGTATTTT	CASSDPLAGVGTDTQYF
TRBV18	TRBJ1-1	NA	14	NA	TGTGCCAGCTCACCAATTTCGGGGGGAACTGAAGCTTTCTTT	CASSPISGGTEAFF
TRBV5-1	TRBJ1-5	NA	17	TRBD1	TGCGCCAGCAGCTTGGGGCAGGGGGGTTATAGCAATCAGCCCCAGCATTTT	CASSLGQGGYSNQPQHF
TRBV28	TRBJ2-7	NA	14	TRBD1	TGTGCCAGCAGTGCGGGACAGGGGGCCTACGAGCAGTACTTC	CASSAGQGAYEQYF
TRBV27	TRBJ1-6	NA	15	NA	TGTGCCAGCAGTTTAAGCCAGGGTAGGAATTCACCCCTCCACTTT	CASSLSQGRNSPLHF
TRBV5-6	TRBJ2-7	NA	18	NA	TGTGCCAGCAGCTTAGGGAGCTTGGGACTTCTCAAATCCTACGAGCAGTACTTC	CASSLGSLGLLKSYEQYF
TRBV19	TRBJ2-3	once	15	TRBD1	TGTGCCAGTCAAAAAGGACAGGGGTACACAGATACGCAGTATTTT	CASQKGQGYTDTQYF
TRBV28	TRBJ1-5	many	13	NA	TGTGCCAGCCGAGGACAGCCCAATCAGCCCCAGCATTTT	CASRGQPNQPQHF
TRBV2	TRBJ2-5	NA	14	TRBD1	TGTGCCAGCAGTTACACAGGGGTGGGGGAGACCCAGTACTTC	CASSYTGVGETQYF
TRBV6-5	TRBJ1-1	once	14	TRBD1	TGTGCCAGCAGTAGACAGGGATGGAACACTGAAGCTTTCTTT	CASSRQGWNTEAFF
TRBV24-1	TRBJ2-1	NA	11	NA	TGTGCCACCGGCAGATACAATGAGCAGTTCTTC	CATGRYNEQFF
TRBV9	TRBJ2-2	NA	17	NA	TGTGCCAGCAGCGTAGGTGGAGGGGATCGGGGCACCGGGGAGCTGTTTTTT	CASSVGGGDRGTGELFF
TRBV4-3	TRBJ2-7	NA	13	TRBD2	TGCGCCAGCTCGGGGGGGGAAGGCAACGAGCAGTACTTC	CASSGGEGNEQYF
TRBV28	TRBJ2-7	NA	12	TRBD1	TGTGCCAGCACGGACAGGACGGGCGAGCAGTACTTC	CASTDRTGEQYF
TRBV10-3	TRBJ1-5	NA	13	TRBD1	TGTGCCATCAGCCGGGACAGGGGTCAGCCCCAGCATTTT	CAISRDRGQPQHF
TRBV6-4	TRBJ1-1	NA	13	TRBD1	TGTGCCAGCAGTGAGGGACAGGGGGAATCCGCTTTCTTT	CASSEGQGESAFF
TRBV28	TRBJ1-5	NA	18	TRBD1	TGTGCCAGCAGTTTAAAGGGGACAGGGAGTAAGAGCAATCAGCCCCAGCATTTT	CASSLKGTGSKSNQPQHF
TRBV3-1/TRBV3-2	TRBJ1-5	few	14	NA	TGTGCCAGCAGCCATTCCGGGGGCAATCAGCCCCAGCATTTT	CASSHSGGNQPQHF
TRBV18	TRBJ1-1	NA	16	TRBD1	TGTGCCAGCTCCCGGGACAGGGGGCAATGGAACACTGAAGCTTTCTTT	CASSRDRGQWNTEAFF
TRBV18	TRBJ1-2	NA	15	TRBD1	TGTGCCAGCTCACCCCAACAGGGGGCTAACTATGGCTACACCTTC	CASSPQQGANYGYTF